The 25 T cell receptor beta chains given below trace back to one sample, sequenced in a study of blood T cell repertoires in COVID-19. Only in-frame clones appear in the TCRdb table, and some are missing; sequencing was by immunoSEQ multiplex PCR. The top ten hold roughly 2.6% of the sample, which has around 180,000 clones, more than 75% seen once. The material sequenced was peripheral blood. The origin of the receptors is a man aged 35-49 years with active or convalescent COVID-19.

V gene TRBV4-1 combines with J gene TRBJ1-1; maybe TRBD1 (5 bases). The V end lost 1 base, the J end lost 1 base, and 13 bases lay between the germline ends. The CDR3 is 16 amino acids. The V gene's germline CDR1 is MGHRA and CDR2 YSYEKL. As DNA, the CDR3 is TGCGCCAGCAGCCAAGTGGGGCCCCGTGGGAACACTGAAGCTTTCTTT. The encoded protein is CASSQVGPRGNTEAFF.

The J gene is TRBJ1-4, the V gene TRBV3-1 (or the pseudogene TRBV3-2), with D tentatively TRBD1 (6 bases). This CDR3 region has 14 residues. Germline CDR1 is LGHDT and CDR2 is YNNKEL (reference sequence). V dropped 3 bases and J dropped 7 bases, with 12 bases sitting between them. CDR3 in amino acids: CASSHGRGGEKLFF. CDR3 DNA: TGTGCCAGCAGCCACGGCAGGGGTGGTGAAAAACTGTTTTTT.

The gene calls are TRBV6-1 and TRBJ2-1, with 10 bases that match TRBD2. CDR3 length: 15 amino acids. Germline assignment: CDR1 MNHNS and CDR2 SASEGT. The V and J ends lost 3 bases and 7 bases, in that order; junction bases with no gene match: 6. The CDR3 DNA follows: TGTGCCAGCAGTGAGAAAGCGGGGGGGCTGAATGAGCAGTTCTTC. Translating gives CASSEKAGGLNEQFF.

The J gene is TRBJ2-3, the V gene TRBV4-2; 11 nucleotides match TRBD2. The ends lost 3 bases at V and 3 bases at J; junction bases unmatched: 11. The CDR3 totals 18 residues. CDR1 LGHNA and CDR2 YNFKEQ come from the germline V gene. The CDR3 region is CASSQGTSGGFRTDTQYF. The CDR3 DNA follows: TGTGCCAGCAGCCAGGGGACTAGCGGTGGTTTTCGTACAGATACGCAGTATTTT.

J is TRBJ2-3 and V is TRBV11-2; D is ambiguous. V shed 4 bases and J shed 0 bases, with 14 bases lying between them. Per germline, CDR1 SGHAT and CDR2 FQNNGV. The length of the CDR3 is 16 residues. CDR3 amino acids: CASSSSVGESTDTQYF. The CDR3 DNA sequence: TGTGCCAGCAGCTCATCGGTGGGCGAAAGCACAGATACGCAGTATTTT.

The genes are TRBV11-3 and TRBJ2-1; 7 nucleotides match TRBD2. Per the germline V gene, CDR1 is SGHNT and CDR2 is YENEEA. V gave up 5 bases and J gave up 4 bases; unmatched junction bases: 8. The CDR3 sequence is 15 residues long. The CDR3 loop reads CASSPGSGPYNEQFF. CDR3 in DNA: TGTGCCAGCAGCCCCGGTAGCGGGCCTTACAATGAGCAGTTCTTC.

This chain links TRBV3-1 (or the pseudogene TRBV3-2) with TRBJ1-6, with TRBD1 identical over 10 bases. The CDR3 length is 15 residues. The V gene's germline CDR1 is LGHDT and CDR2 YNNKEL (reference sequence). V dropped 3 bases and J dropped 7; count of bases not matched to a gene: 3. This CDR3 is CASSQAGQGNSPLHF. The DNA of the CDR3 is TGTGCCAGCAGCCAGGCGGGACAGGGGAATTCACCCCTCCACTTT.

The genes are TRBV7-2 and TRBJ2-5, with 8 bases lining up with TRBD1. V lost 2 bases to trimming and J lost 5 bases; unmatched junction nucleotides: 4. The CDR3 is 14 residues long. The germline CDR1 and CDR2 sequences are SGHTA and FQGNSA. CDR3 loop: CASSLQGAGETQYF. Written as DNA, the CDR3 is TGTGCCAGCAGCTTACAGGGGGCGGGGGAGACCCAGTACTTC.

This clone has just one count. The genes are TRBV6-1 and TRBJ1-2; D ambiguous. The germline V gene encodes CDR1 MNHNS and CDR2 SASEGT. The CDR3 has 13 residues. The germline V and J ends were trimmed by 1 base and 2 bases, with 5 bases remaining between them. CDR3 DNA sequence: TGTGCCAGCAGTGAAGACGGGAACTATGGCTACACCTTC. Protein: CASSEDGNYGYTF.

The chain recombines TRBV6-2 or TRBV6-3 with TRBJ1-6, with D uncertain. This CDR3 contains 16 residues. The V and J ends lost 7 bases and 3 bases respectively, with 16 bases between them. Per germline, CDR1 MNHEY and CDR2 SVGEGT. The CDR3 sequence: CASTPSGNSYNSPLHF. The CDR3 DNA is TGTGCCAGCACCCCAAGCGGAAATAGCTATAATTCACCCCTCCACTTT.

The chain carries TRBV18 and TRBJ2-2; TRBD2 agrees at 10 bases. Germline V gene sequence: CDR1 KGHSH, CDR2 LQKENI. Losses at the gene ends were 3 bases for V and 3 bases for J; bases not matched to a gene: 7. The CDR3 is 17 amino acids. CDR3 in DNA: TGTGCCAGCTCACCGCGCCCTAGCGGGGGTCACACCGGGGAGCTGTTTTTT. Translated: CASSPRPSGGHTGELFF.

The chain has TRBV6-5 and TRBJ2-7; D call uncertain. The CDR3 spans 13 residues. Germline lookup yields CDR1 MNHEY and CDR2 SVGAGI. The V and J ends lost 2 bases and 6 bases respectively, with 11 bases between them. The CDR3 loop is CASSYDLSAEQYF. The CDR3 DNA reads TGTGCCAGCAGTTACGACCTCAGCGCCGAGCAGTACTTC.

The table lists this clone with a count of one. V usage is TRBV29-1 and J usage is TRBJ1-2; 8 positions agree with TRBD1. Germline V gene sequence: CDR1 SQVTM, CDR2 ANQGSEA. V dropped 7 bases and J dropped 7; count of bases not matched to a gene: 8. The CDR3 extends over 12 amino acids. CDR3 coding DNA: TGCAGCGGCCTACAGGGGGGAGGTGGCTACACCTTC. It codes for CSGLQGGGGYTF.

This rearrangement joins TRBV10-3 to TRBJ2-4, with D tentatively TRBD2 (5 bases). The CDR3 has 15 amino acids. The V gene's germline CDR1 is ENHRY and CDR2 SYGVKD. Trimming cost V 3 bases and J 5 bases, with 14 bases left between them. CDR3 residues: CAISDGVGEQNIQYF. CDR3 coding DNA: TGTGCCATCAGTGACGGGGTTGGGGAGCAAAACATTCAGTACTTC.

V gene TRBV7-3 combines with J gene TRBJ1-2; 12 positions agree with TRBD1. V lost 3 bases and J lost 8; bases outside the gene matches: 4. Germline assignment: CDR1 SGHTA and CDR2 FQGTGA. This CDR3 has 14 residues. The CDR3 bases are TGTGCCAGCAGCTTGGGACAGGGGGCAGGAGGCTACACCTTC. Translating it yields CASSLGQGAGGYTF.

CDR3 bases: TGCGCCAGCAGCCAGAGGGAGCGGGGTGACTATGGCTACACCTTC. This sequence encodes CASSQRERGDYGYTF. The chain uses TRBV4-1 and TRBJ1-2; D gene ambiguous. The CDR3 loop spans 15 amino acids. Per germline, CDR1 MGHRA and CDR2 YSYEKL. Trimming pared 3 bases from V and 3 bases from J, leaving 14 bases between.

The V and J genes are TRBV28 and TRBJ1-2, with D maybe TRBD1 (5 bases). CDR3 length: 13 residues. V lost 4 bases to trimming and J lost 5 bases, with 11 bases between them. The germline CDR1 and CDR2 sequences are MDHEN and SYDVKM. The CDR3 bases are TGTGCCAGCAGTTCGGGGGAGACTTATGGCTACACCTTC. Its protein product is CASSSGETYGYTF.

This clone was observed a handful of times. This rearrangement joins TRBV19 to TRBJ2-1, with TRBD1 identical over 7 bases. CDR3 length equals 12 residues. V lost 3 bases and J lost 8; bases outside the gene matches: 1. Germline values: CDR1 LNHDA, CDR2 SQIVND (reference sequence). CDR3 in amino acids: CASSIQGDEQFF. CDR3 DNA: TGTGCCAGTAGTATCCAGGGGGATGAGCAGTTCTTC.

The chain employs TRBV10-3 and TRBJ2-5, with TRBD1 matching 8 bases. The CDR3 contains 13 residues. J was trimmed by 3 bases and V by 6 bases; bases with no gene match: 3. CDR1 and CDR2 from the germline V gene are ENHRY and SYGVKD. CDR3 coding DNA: TGTGCCATCAGGCCGGGACAGGAAGAGACCCAGTACTTC. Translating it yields CAIRPGQEETQYF.

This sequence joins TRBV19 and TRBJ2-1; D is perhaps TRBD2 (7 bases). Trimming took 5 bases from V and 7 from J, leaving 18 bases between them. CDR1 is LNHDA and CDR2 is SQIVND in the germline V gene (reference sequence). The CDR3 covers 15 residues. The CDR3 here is CASSSFGGTNNEQFF. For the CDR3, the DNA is TGTGCCAGTAGTTCCTTCGGGGGGACAAATAATGAGCAGTTCTTC.

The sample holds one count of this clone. CDR3 bases: TGTGCCAGCAGCTTAGGGGGGGTTTATGGCTACACCTTC. It encodes CASSLGGVYGYTF. This sequence joins TRBV7-2 and TRBJ1-2; TRBD1 might be the D (5 bases). Between the trimmed V and J ends, which lost 1 base and 5 bases, there was a span of 8 bases. This CDR3 has 13 residues. Germline V gene sequence: CDR1 SGHTA, CDR2 FQGNSA.

Written as DNA, the CDR3 is TGCAGTGCTAGTCACGCGGGGGGGACCAATGAGCAGTTCTTC. This encodes CSASHAGGTNEQFF. The genes are TRBV20-1 and TRBJ2-1; the match to TRBD2 covers 9 bases. V trimming: 3 bases; J trimming: 6 bases; junction bases outside the gene matches: 6. CDR1 and CDR2 from the germline V gene are DFQATT and SNEGSKA (reference sequence). The CDR3 contains 14 residues.

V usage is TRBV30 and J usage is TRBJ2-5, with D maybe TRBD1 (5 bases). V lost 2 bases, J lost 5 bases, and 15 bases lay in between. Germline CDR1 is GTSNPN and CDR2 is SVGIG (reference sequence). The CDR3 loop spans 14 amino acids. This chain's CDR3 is CAWSPPGPRETQYF. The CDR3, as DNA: TGTGCCTGGAGTCCCCCAGGGCCTCGTGAGACCCAGTACTTC.

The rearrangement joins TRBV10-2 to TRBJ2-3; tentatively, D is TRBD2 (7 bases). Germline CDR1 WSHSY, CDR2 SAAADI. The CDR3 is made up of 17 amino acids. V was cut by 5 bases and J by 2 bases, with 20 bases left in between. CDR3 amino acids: CASSPPGGGLLTDTQYF. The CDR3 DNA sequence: TGCGCCAGCAGTCCCCCGGGCGGGGGCCTCCTCACAGATACGCAGTATTTT.

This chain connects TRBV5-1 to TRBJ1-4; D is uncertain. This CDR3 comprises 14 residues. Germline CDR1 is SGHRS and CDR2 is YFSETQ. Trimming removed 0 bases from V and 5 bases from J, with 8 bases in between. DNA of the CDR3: TGCGCCAGCAGCTTGGTCCCGGAGAATGAAAAACTGTTTTTT. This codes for CASSLVPENEKLFF.